One and the same sample provided the 31 T cell receptor beta chains below, sequenced in a study of T-cell memory formation after mild COVID-19. TCRdb itself ran the 5' RACE reads through MiXCR, one entry per CDR3 protein. The sample carries roughly 100,000 distinct CDR3 sequences, about an eighth recorded once. Sequenced material: PBMCs or a T cell subset sorted from them (not recorded which). Receptors originate from an adult woman who had mild COVID-19 (a few samples of this study predate the infection). Cell type and time point are not known.

The chain is built from TRBV7-3 and TRBJ2-1; perhaps TRBD1 as D (6 bases). CDR1 SGHTA and CDR2 FQGTGA come from the germline V gene. Trimming stripped 4 bases from V and 7 bases from J, with 11 bases between. The CDR3 spans 13 residues. The CDR3 sequence is CASSSYQGNEQFF. For the CDR3, the DNA is TGTGCCAGCAGCTCCTATCAGGGGAATGAGCAGTTCTTC.

This clonotype was seen a handful of times. This sequence joins TRBV12-3 or TRBV12-4 and TRBJ1-2, with D unresolved. The CDR3 spans 13 residues. V was cut by 3 bases and J by 6 bases, with 11 bases left in between. The CDR3 sequence is CASSLSGFDGYTF. The CDR3 nucleotides are TGTGCCAGCAGTTTGTCGGGGTTTGATGGCTACACCTTC.

The genes are TRBV14 and TRBJ1-3; D is ambiguous. Trimming left V 5 bases short and J 0 bases short, with 8 bases between. Germline V gene lookup returns CDR1 SGHDN and CDR2 FVKESK. This CDR3 contains 14 residues. CDR3 sequence (DNA): TGTGCCAGCAGCATCGAGGTCTCTGGAAACACCATATATTTT. The encoded protein is CASSIEVSGNTIYF.

This clonotype occurred a few times. V is TRBV5-1 and J is TRBJ2-1; TRBD2 is a possible D gene (5 bases). The germline CDR1 and CDR2 sequences are SGHRS and YFSETQ. The CDR3 sequence is 16 residues long. V was trimmed by 4 bases and J by 0 bases, leaving 14 bases between them. Written as DNA, the CDR3 is TGCGCCAGCAGCAAAACACCGGGAAGCTCCTACAATGAGCAGTTCTTC. Amino acid sequence: CASSKTPGSSYNEQFF.

This clonotype was detected a few times. V is TRBV6-1 and J is TRBJ2-7, with 10 bases that match TRBD1. CDR3 length: 14 amino acids. In germline, CDR1 is MNHNS, CDR2 SASEGT. After removal of 7 bases from V and 7 bases from J, the junction contained 10 bases not matched to a gene. CDR3 coding DNA: TGTGCCAGCACCACGACAGGGGGCAGGGAAGAGCAGTACTTC. Its translation: CASTTTGGREEQYF.

This clonotype was recorded many times. The genes are TRBV5-5 and TRBJ1-5, with no clear D. Per the germline V gene, CDR1 is SGHKS and CDR2 is YYEKEE (reference sequence). Trimming shortened V by 4 bases and J by 0 bases, and 11 bases separated the two germline ends. This CDR3 contains 15 residues. The CDR3 is CASSLGVTSNQPQHF. The CDR3 DNA follows: TGTGCCAGCAGCCTGGGTGTCACTAGCAATCAGCCCCAGCATTTT.

This clonotype was observed a few times. The V call is TRBV6-6, the J call TRBJ2-7, with TRBD2 matching 7 bases. Germline loops: CDR1 MNHNY, CDR2 SVGAGI (reference sequence). V lost 3 bases, J lost 2 bases, and 4 bases stayed unmatched. CDR3 size: 14 residues. CDR3 protein: CASSYPGGTYEQYF. DNA of the CDR3: TGTGCCAGCAGTTATCCGGGAGGTACCTACGAGCAGTACTTC.

This clonotype was recorded a few times. V gene TRBV6-5 combines with J gene TRBJ2-1; 9 positions match TRBD2. The CDR3 covers 16 residues. In germline, CDR1 is MNHEY, CDR2 SVGAGI. V trimming: 6 bases; J trimming: 3 bases; junction bases outside the gene matches: 9. CDR3 nucleotides: TGTGCCAGCAGCCATAGGCGGGGGGGCAACTACAATGAGCAGTTCTTC. Translated: CASSHRRGGNYNEQFF.

Only a few counts were recorded for this clonotype. The rearrangement uses TRBV12-3 or TRBV12-4 and TRBJ2-1, with a weak D call TRBD2 (5 bases). The CDR3 has 14 residues. Trimming took off 6 bases at V and 5 bases at J, with 14 bases between the two ends. The CDR3, as DNA: TGTGCCAGCAGACTTGGGTTGCGGGACAATGAGCAGTTCTTC. This sequence encodes CASRLGLRDNEQFF.

The CDR3 sequence: CAWITGFSYNEQFF. The DNA for the CDR3 is TGTGCCTGGATTACGGGATTCTCCTACAATGAGCAGTTCTTC. The chain is built from TRBV30 and TRBJ2-1, with D possibly being TRBD2 (5 bases). The CDR3 has 14 residues. The germline CDR1 and CDR2 sequences are GTSNPN and SVGIG (reference sequence). V was pared by 4 bases and J by 0 bases, with 10 bases between.

V gene TRBV4-2 combines with J gene TRBJ2-7; D possibly corresponds to TRBD2 (6 bases). The germline V and J ends were trimmed by 4 bases and 6 bases, with 16 bases remaining between them. In germline, CDR1 is LGHNA, CDR2 YNFKEQ. This CDR3 has 14 amino acids. CDR3 region: CASSPAGQASEQYF. The CDR3 nucleotides are TGTGCCAGCAGCCCAGCGGGCCAGGCTAGCGAGCAGTACTTC.

V usage is TRBV29-1 and J usage is TRBJ2-3; 9 nucleotides align to TRBD2. The CDR3 spans 14 residues. The V gene's germline CDR1 is SQVTM and CDR2 ANQGSEA. The junction had 9 bases not matched to a gene; V was cut back by 7 bases and J by 4 bases. The CDR3 nucleotides read TGCAGCGAAGACGGTAGCGGGAGTGCAGATACGCAGTATTTT. This encodes CSEDGSGSADTQYF.

This chain joins TRBV11-1 and TRBJ2-2, with D tentatively TRBD2 (6 bases). The CDR3 is made up of 16 amino acids. V lost 1 base and J 2 bases, leaving 11 bases between the germline ends. The germline V gene encodes CDR1 SGHAT and CDR2 FQDESV (reference sequence). This chain's CDR3 is CASSLDWRGNTGELFF. The CDR3 nucleotides are TGTGCCAGCAGCTTAGATTGGCGGGGAAACACCGGGGAGCTGTTTTTT.

This clonotype was counted between two and nine times. This chain's CDR3 is CASSFPDTASGAQETQYF. The CDR3 DNA reads as TGCGCCAGCAGCTTCCCTGATACGGCTAGCGGGGCCCAAGAGACCCAGTACTTC. The J gene is TRBJ2-5, the V gene TRBV5-1, with 9 bases aligning to TRBD2. CDR3 length: 18 residues. V was pared by 2 bases and J by 1 base, with 12 bases of the junction left unmatched. Germline V lookup: CDR1 SGHRS, CDR2 YFSETQ.

The chain combines TRBV27 with TRBJ1-2; 8 bases fit TRBD1. The CDR3 runs to 14 residues. The junction had 4 bases not matched to a gene; V was cut back by 5 bases and J by 2 bases. The germline V gene has CDR1 MNHEY and CDR2 SMNVEV (reference sequence). The CDR3 nucleotides are TGTGCCAGCAGTCCAACAGGGGGGAACTATGGCTACACCTTC. Amino acid sequence: CASSPTGGNYGYTF.

The gene calls are TRBV5-4 and TRBJ2-7, with 7 bases fitting TRBD1. CDR3 length: 16 residues. CDR1 is SGHNT, CDR2 YYREEE, per germline (reference sequence). Trimming took 7 bases from V and 5 from J; bases not matched to a gene: 18. CDR3 in amino acids: CASCEVPDRVFHEQYF. The CDR3 nucleotides read TGTGCCAGCTGTGAGGTCCCCGACAGGGTTTTCCACGAGCAGTACTTC.

The CDR3 is CASSPRVGGSETQYF. The CDR3 DNA reads TGTGCCAGCAGCCCGCGAGTGGGAGGGTCAGAGACCCAGTACTTC. The rearrangement links TRBV7-9 to TRBJ2-5, with 7 bases matching TRBD2. CDR1 is SEHNR and CDR2 is FQNEAQ in the germline V gene (reference sequence). This CDR3 is 15 amino acids long. The trim removed 5 bases at V and 4 bases at J, leaving 10 bases unmatched.

This clonotype was picked up a small number of times. V and J are TRBV11-2 and TRBJ2-7, with D perhaps matching TRBD1 (6 bases). Trimming shortened V by 2 bases and J by 3 bases, and 11 bases separated the two germline ends. Germline assignment: CDR1 SGHAT and CDR2 FQNNGV. The CDR3 is 14 residues long. The CDR3 DNA is TGTGCCAGCAGCTTATGGCAGGGGAACTACGAGCAGTACTTC. Residues: CASSLWQGNYEQYF.

This clonotype was counted only a few times. The chain carries TRBV9 and TRBJ2-1, with D unresolved. V lost 0 bases and J 8 bases, leaving 12 bases between the germline ends. The CDR3 consists of 14 residues. Germline V lookup: CDR1 SGDLS, CDR2 YYNGEE. The CDR3 nucleotides read TGTGCCAGCAGCGTAGATGGCTCGCCGGATGAGCAGTTCTTC. Translation gives CASSVDGSPDEQFF.

This clonotype has just a few counts. V usage is TRBV20-1 and J usage is TRBJ1-4; D ambiguous. V was clipped by 1 base and J by 8 bases, with 2 bases between them. Germline CDR1 reads DFQATT; CDR2 reads SNEGSKA (reference sequence). This CDR3 spans 10 amino acids. The chain's CDR3 is CSARAEKLFF. The CDR3 region has the DNA TGCAGTGCTAGAGCCGAAAAACTGTTTTTT.

The sample holds many counts of this clonotype. Written as DNA, the CDR3 is TGTGCCAGCAGCCCCGGGACAGTCCTCGGCGAGCAGTACTTC. Translated, it gives CASSPGTVLGEQYF. The V gene is TRBV21-1, the J gene TRBJ2-7; TRBD1 is taken as the D call from the table, unchecked against the DNA. TRBV21-1 is labeled a pseudogene. The CDR3 has 14 amino acids.

There are a few counts of this clonotype. The gene calls are TRBV12-3 or TRBV12-4 and TRBJ2-3; D is unclear. The CDR3 spans 13 residues. V lost 7 bases, J lost 4 bases, and 12 bases lay in between. In DNA form, the CDR3 reads TGTGCCAGCACCCTCGCCCTGTCAGATACGCAGTATTTT. Its protein product is CASTLALSDTQYF.

This clonotype was picked up a small number of times. This sequence joins TRBV7-8 and TRBJ2-7; 7 nucleotides line up with TRBD1. Looked up from germline, CDR1 is SGHVS and CDR2 is FQNEAQ. The J segment lost 0 bases and the V segment lost 5 bases, leaving 10 bases of the junction unmatched. This CDR3 spans 16 amino acids. The CDR3 sequence: CASSRATGSLSYEQYF. The CDR3 DNA reads TGTGCCAGCAGCCGAGCGACAGGGAGCCTCTCCTACGAGCAGTACTTC.

The chain couples TRBV20-1 to TRBJ2-3, with 8 nucleotides matching TRBD2. With V trimmed by 3 bases and J by 2 bases, 10 bases remained unmatched. Germline V gene data show CDR1 as DFQATT and CDR2 as SNEGSKA (reference sequence). This CDR3 contains 16 residues. CDR3 nucleotides: TGCAGTGCTAGTGACGGGCGGGGGGCCCCCACAGATACGCAGTATTTT. Translated, it gives CSASDGRGAPTDTQYF.

This clonotype came up a few times. The chain links TRBV5-6 to TRBJ2-5; 8 nucleotides agree with TRBD1. This CDR3 has 14 amino acids. CDR1 is SGHDT and CDR2 is YYEEEE in the germline V gene. V lost 3 bases to trimming and J lost 5 bases; unmatched junction nucleotides: 6. Written as DNA, the CDR3 is TGTGCCAGCAGCTGGACAGGGCCGGTGGAGACCCAGTACTTC. It specifies CASSWTGPVETQYF.

The V and J genes are TRBV7-9 and TRBJ2-1; the match to TRBD2 covers 7 bases. The CDR3 has 14 amino acids. Unmatched junction bases numbered 9, after V lost 1 base and J lost 12 bases. CDR1 is SEHNR, CDR2 FQNEAQ, per germline (reference sequence). The CDR3 protein is CASSLGREAPGQFF. The DNA for the CDR3 is TGTGCCAGCAGCTTAGGTCGGGAGGCCCCGGGGCAGTTCTTC. The complete variable domain, with remaining parts taken from reference TRBV7-9 and TRBJ2-1, reads DTGVSQNPRHKITKRGQNVTFRCDPISEHNRLYWYRQTLGQGPEFLTYFQNEAQLEKSRLLSDRFSAERPKGSFSTLEIQRTEQGDSAMYLCASSLGREAPGQFFGPGTRLTVL.

This clonotype appeared a single time. V gene TRBV5-1 combines with J gene TRBJ2-3, with TRBD1 matching 10 bases. Germline assignment: CDR1 SGHRS and CDR2 YFSETQ. Trimming cost V 0 bases and J 1 base; bases outside gene matches: 2. This CDR3 has 16 residues. The CDR3 DNA reads as TGCGCCAGCAGCTTGGCGACAGGGGGCGGCACAGATACGCAGTATTTT. Protein product: CASSLATGGGTDTQYF. The full variable domain, with the rest looked up from reference TRBV5-1 and TRBJ2-3, is KAGVTQTPRYLIKTRGQQVTLSCSPISGHRSVSWYQQTPGQGLQFLFEYFSETQRNKGNFPGRFSGRQFSNSRSEMNVSTLELGDSALYLCASSLATGGGTDTQYFGPGTRLTVL.

The chain has TRBV7-8 and TRBJ2-2; 10 bases fit TRBD1. The V segment lost 6 bases and the J segment 5 bases; nucleotides outside the gene matches: 9. From germline, CDR1 is SGHVS and CDR2 FQNEAQ. There are 16 residues in the CDR3. The CDR3 sequence: CASSHTGTGVTGELFF. Here the CDR3 DNA reads TGTGCCAGCAGTCACACCGGGACAGGGGTTACCGGGGAGCTGTTTTTT.

The rearrangement links TRBV7-6 to TRBJ2-1; the match to TRBD2 covers 12 bases. Germline values: CDR1 SGHVS, CDR2 FNYEAQ. V shed 5 bases, J shed 11 bases, and the junction held 7 bases outside the gene matches. The CDR3 runs 14 residues. In DNA form, the CDR3 reads TGTGCCAGCAGCCCACGTCTAGCGGGGGGGCAGCAGTTCTTC. This codes for CASSPRLAGGQQFF.

This clonotype was seen a few times. V is TRBV5-1 and J is TRBJ1-2; TRBD1 aligns across 7 bases. This CDR3 region has 14 residues. V lost 0 bases and J lost 4; bases outside the gene matches: 3. The germline V gene has CDR1 SGHRS and CDR2 YFSETQ. CDR3 sequence (DNA): TGCGCCAGCAGCTTGGGACAGGGCTTCTATGGCTACACCTTC. Translating it yields CASSLGQGFYGYTF.

The chain couples TRBV20-1 to TRBJ2-3; D not resolved. Trimming shortened V by 3 bases and J by 6 bases, and 7 bases separated the two germline ends. CDR1 and CDR2 (germline): DFQATT, SNEGSKA (reference sequence). The CDR3 spans 11 residues. The CDR3 is CSASRVDTQYF. The DNA of the CDR3 is TGCAGTGCTAGCAGAGTGGATACGCAGTATTTT.